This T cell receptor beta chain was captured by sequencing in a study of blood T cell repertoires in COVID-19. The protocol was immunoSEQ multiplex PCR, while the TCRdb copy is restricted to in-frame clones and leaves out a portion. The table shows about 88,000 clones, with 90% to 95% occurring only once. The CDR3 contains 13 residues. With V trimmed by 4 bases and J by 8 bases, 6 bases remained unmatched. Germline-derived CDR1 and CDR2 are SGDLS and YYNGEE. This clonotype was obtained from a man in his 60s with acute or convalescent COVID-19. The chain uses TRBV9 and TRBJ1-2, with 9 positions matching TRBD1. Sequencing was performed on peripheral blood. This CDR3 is CASSPRQGGGYTF. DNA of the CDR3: TGTGCCAGCAGCCCCCGACAGGGGGGAGGCTACACCTTC. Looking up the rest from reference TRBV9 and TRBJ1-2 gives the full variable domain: DSGVTQTPKHLITATGQRVTLRCSPRSGDLSVYWYQQSLDQGLQFLIQYYNGEERAKGNILERFSAQQFPDLHSELNLSSLELGDSALYFCASSPRQGGGYTFGSGTRLTVV.